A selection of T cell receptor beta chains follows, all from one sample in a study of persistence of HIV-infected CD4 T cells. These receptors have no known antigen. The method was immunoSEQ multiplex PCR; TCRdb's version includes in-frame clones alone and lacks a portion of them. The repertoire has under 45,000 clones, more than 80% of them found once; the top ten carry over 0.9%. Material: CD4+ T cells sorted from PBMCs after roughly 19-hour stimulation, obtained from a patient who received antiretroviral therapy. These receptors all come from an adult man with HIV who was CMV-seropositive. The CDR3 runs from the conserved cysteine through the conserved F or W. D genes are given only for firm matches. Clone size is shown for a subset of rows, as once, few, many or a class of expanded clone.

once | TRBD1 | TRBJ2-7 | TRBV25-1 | TGTGCCAGCAGAGGGACAGGGGGGGCCTACGAGCAGTACTTC | CASRGTGGAYEQYF
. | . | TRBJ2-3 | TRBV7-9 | TGTGCCAGCAGCCCTCGCTCGGCGGATACGCAGTATTTT | CASSPRSADTQYF
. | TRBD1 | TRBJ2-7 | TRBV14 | TGTGCCAGCAGCCATAGAGGACAGGGTAGGGCCTCCTACGAGCAGTACTTC | CASSHRGQGRASYEQYF
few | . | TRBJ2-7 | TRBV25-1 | TGTGCCAGCAACGCAGAGGGGGGCTCCTACGAGCAGTACTTC | CASNAEGGSYEQYF
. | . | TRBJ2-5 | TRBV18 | TGTGCCAGCTCACCAATGAAAAGGCGCACCGAAGAGACCCAGTACTTC | CASSPMKRRTEETQYF
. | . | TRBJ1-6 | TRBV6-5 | TGTGCCAGCAAGGATGGGGCTACTTCACCCCTCCACTTT | CASKDGATSPLHF
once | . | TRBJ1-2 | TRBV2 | TGTGCCACCCGGACCGCGGAGGGGTTCGGCTACACCTTC | CATRTAEGFGYTF
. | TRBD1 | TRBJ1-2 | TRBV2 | TGTGCCAGCAGTGATTTCTCGGGACAGGGGGGGTATGGCTACACCTTC | CASSDFSGQGGYGYTF
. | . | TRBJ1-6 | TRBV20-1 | TGCAGTGCTAGTCTAACTGGGGGTAATTCACCCCTCCACTTT | CSASLTGGNSPLHF
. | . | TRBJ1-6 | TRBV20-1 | TGCAGTGCTAGAGACGGGGCACCCCTCCACTTT | CSARDGAPLHF
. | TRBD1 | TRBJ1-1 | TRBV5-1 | TGCGCCAGCAGCTTGGGGACAGGCCCAATGAACACTGAAGCTTTCTTT | CASSLGTGPMNTEAFF
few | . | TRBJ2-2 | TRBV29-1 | TGCAGCGTTTCTTACATGGGGACCGGGGAGCTGTTTTTT | CSVSYMGTGELFF
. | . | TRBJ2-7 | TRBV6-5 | TGTGCCAGCAGTCTTCTACGCACTCAGGACGAGCAGTACTTC | CASSLLRTQDEQYF
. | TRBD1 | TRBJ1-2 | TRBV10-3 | TGTGCCATCAGTGATCCGACAGGGGGGGCCCTTTATGGCTACACCTTC | CAISDPTGGALYGYTF
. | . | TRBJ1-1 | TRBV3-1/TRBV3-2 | TGTGCCAGCAGCCTCAGGGAGGGCACTGAAGCTTTCTTT | CASSLREGTEAFF
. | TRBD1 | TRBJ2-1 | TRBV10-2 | TGCGCCAGCAGTGAGTCTACGTGGACAGGGCGGAATGAGCAGTTCTTC | CASSESTWTGRNEQFF
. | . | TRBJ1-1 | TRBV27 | TGTGCCAGCAGTTCTGACAGGTGGGGTGAAGCTTTCTTT | CASSSDRWGEAFF
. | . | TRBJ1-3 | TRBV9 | TGTGCCAGCAGCGTAGACAGGGCGGACACCATATATTTT | CASSVDRADTIYF
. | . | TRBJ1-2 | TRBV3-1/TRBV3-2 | TGTGCCAGCAGCCAAGGGTCGGTGACGCTAATCTTC | CASSQGSVTLIF
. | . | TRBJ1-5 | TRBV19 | TGTGCCAGTAGTATGAATCGGGGGGACTATCAGCCCCAGCATTTT | CASSMNRGDYQPQHF
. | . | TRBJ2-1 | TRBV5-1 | TGCGCCAGCAGCTTGGCTTCTATCCCGGGAAGTCCCTCCAATGAGCAGTTCTTC | CASSLASIPGSPSNEQFF
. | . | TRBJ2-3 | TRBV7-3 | TGTGCCAGCAGCTTCCAGGACACAGATACGCAGTATTTT | CASSFQDTDTQYF
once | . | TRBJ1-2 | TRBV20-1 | TGCAGTGCTAGAGGAGGGAATGGCTACACCTTC | CSARGGNGYTF
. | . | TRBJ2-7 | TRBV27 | TGTGCCAGCACCCTGCTGTCCCGGGGAGGATACGAGCAGTACTTC | CASTLLSRGGYEQYF
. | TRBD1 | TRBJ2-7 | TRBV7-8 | TGTGCCAGCAGCCCCTTCGCCGGGACAGCGGAGCAGTACTTC | CASSPFAGTAEQYF
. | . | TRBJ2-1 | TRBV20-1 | TGCAGTGCTAGTATCAGCAGGGGGCAGTTCTTC | CSASISRGQFF
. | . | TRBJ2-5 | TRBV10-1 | TGCGCCAGCAGTGTCCGGAGGGATGAGACCCAGTACTTC | CASSVRRDETQYF
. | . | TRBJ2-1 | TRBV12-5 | TGTGCTAGTGGTGGGTTCTCGGGACTCAGCTCCTACAATGAGCAGTTCTTC | CASGGFSGLSSYNEQFF
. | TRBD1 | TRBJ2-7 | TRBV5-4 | TGTGCCAGCAGAGGGGGACAGGGGTCCTACGAGCAGTACTTC | CASRGGQGSYEQYF
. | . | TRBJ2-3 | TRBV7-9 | TGTGCCAGCAGCTTAGTCGGGAGACCCACAGATACGCAGTATTTT | CASSLVGRPTDTQYF
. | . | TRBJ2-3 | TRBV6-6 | TGTGCCAGCAGTTACGGGGCGCGCACAGATACGCAGTATTTT | CASSYGARTDTQYF
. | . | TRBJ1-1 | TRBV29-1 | TGCAGCGTTGGGGGGGCGCAGACTGAAGCTTTCTTT | CSVGGAQTEAFF
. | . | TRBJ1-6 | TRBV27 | TGTGCCAGCTCTTTTAAGGGGGGGAGGGCTAGTAATTCACCCCTCCACTTT | CASSFKGGRASNSPLHF
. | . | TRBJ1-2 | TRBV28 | TGTGCCAGCAGTTTATCCGGGAACTATGGCTACACCTTC | CASSLSGNYGYTF
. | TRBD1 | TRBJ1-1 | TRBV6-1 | TGTGCCATCAGGGACAGGGAGAACACTGAAGCTTTCTTT | CAIRDRENTEAFF
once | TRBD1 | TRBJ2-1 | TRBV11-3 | TGTGCCAGCAGCCGTTCACCGGGACAGGGAACGTTCTTC | CASSRSPGQGTFF
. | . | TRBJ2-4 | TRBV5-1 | TGCGCCAGCAGCTCCGAGGGCGCGACGAAAGCCAAAAACATTCAGTACTTC | CASSSEGATKAKNIQYF
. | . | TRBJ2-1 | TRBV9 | TGTGCCAGCAGCCCCGGCTTTTGGGACAATGAGCAGTTCTTC | CASSPGFWDNEQFF
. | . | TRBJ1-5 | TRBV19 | TGTGCCAGTAGTATAGGGTTCGGCAGCGATAATCAGCCCCAGCATTTT | CASSIGFGSDNQPQHF